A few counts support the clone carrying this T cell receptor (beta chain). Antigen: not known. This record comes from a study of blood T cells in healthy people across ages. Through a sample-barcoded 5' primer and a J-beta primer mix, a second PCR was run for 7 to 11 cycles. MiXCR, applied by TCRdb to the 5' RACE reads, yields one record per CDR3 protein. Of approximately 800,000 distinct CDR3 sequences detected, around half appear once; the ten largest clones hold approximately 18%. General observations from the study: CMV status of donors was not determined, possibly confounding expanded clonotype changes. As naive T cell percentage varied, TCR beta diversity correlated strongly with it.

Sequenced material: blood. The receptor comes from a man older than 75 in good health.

The CDR3 nucleotides are TGCAGCGTTGATGAAGGGGGTAACTACGAGCAGTACTTC. Its protein is CSVDEGGNYEQYF. V is TRBV29-1 and J is TRBJ2-7; perhaps TRBD1 as D (6 bases). This CDR3 comprises 13 residues. Trimming cost V 3 bases and J 3 bases, with 12 bases left between them. Germline V lookup: CDR1 SQVTM, CDR2 ANQGSEA.